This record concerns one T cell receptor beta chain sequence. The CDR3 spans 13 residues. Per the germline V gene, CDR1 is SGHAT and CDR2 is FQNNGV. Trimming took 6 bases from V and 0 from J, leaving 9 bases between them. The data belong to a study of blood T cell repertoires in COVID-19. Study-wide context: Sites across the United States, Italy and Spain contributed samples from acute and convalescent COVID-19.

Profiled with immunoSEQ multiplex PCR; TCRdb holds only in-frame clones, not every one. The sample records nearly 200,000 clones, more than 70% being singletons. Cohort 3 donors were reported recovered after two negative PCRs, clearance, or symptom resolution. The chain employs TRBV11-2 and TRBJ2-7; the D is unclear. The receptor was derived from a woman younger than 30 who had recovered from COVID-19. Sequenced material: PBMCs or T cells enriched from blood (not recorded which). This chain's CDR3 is CASSSDNSYEQYF. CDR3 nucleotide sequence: TGTGCCAGCAGTTCCGACAACTCCTACGAGCAGTACTTC. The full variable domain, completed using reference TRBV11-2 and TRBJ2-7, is EAGVAQSPRYKIIEKRQSVAFWCNPISGHATLYWYQQILGQGPKLLIQFQNNGVVDDSQLPKDRFSAERLKGVDSTLKIQPAKLEDSAVYLCASSSDNSYEQYFGPGTRLTVT.